The rows below give T cell receptor beta chains drawn from one sample of a study of graft-versus-host responses after intestinal transplantation. Here immunoSEQ multiplex PCR was the method, and the copy in TCRdb shows in-frame clones only, minus some. The sample contains some 130,000 clones, roughly 95% of which appear only once. Their target antigens are unknown. The sample consisted of unstimulated CD8+ T cells sorted from spleen or lymph node cells, taken before intestinal transplant. These receptors were collected from a human donor who received an intestinal transplant. Both conserved end residues are part of each CDR3. The order of the fields is V gene, D gene, J gene, clone size, CDR3 length, CDR3 protein, CDR3 DNA. A D gene is named only where the DNA matches it firmly. Not every row has a clone size; where given, it reads once, few, many or a size class.

V gene: TRBV5-8; D gene: NA; J gene: TRBJ1-3; clone size: NA; CDR3 length: 15; CDR3 protein: CASSQSPFSGNTIYF; CDR3 DNA: TGTGCCAGCAGCCAAAGCCCGTTCTCTGGAAACACCATATATTTT
V gene: TRBV27; D gene: TRBD2; J gene: TRBJ2-1; clone size: NA; CDR3 length: 12; CDR3 protein: CASKNGEGEQFF; CDR3 DNA: TGTGCCAGCAAGAACGGGGAGGGCGAGCAGTTCTTC
V gene: TRBV5-5; D gene: NA; J gene: TRBJ2-1; clone size: NA; CDR3 length: 13; CDR3 protein: CASSPQGNNEQFF; CDR3 DNA: TGTGCCAGCAGCCCGCAGGGGAACAATGAGCAGTTCTTC
V gene: TRBV6-1; D gene: TRBD1; J gene: TRBJ2-7; clone size: NA; CDR3 length: 17; CDR3 protein: CASSEGFPGTAPYEQYF; CDR3 DNA: TGTGCCAGCAGTGAAGGGTTCCCAGGGACAGCCCCCTACGAGCAGTACTTC
V gene: TRBV7-3; D gene: TRBD1; J gene: TRBJ1-1; clone size: NA; CDR3 length: 18; CDR3 protein: CASSLFGVDRVFNTEAFF; CDR3 DNA: TGTGCCAGCAGCTTATTTGGTGTTGACAGGGTTTTTAACACTGAAGCTTTCTTT
V gene: TRBV2; D gene: TRBD1; J gene: TRBJ2-7; clone size: NA; CDR3 length: 15; CDR3 protein: CASSGTGKFSYEQYF; CDR3 DNA: TGTGCCAGCAGCGGGACAGGGAAGTTTTCCTACGAGCAGTACTTC
V gene: TRBV27; D gene: NA; J gene: TRBJ1-1; clone size: NA; CDR3 length: 15; CDR3 protein: CASSLSRVGNTEAFF; CDR3 DNA: TGTGCCAGCAGTTTAAGTAGAGTGGGGAACACTGAAGCTTTCTTT
V gene: TRBV9; D gene: TRBD2; J gene: TRBJ2-3; clone size: NA; CDR3 length: 16; CDR3 protein: CASTVSGRVGTDTQYF; CDR3 DNA: TGTGCCAGCACCGTTAGCGGGAGAGTAGGTACAGATACGCAGTATTTT
V gene: TRBV28; D gene: NA; J gene: TRBJ1-2; clone size: NA; CDR3 length: 15; CDR3 protein: CASSLWDSMTYGYTF; CDR3 DNA: TGTGCCAGCAGTTTATGGGACTCGATGACCTATGGCTACACCTTC
V gene: TRBV7-9; D gene: TRBD2; J gene: TRBJ2-1; clone size: NA; CDR3 length: 16; CDR3 protein: CASSLAQGTRGNEQFF; CDR3 DNA: TGTGCCAGCAGCTTAGCGCAGGGGACTAGAGGGAATGAGCAGTTCTTC
V gene: TRBV11-2; D gene: TRBD2; J gene: TRBJ2-1; clone size: NA; CDR3 length: 16; CDR3 protein: CASSLSSGRDWNEQFF; CDR3 DNA: TGTGCCAGCAGCTTAAGTAGCGGGAGAGATTGGAATGAGCAGTTCTTC
V gene: TRBV13; D gene: NA; J gene: TRBJ2-1; clone size: NA; CDR3 length: 13; CDR3 protein: CASSYSDYNEQFF; CDR3 DNA: TGTGCCAGCAGCTACTCAGACTACAATGAGCAGTTCTTC
V gene: TRBV7-6; D gene: TRBD2; J gene: TRBJ2-7; clone size: NA; CDR3 length: 15; CDR3 protein: CASSPFVQRENEQYF; CDR3 DNA: TGTGCCAGCAGCCCATTTGTCCAGCGGGAGAATGAGCAGTACTTC
V gene: TRBV6-4; D gene: NA; J gene: TRBJ2-7; clone size: NA; CDR3 length: 12; CDR3 protein: CASVKSFYEQYF; CDR3 DNA: TGTGCCAGCGTTAAGAGTTTCTACGAGCAGTACTTC
V gene: TRBV28; D gene: NA; J gene: TRBJ1-1; clone size: NA; CDR3 length: 14; CDR3 protein: CASSLWFSNTEAFF; CDR3 DNA: TGTGCCAGCAGTTTATGGTTCTCAAACACTGAAGCTTTCTTT
V gene: TRBV7-2; D gene: NA; J gene: TRBJ2-2; clone size: NA; CDR3 length: 11; CDR3 protein: CASSRTGELFF; CDR3 DNA: TGTGCCAGCAGCCGCACGGGGGAGCTGTTTTTT
V gene: TRBV4-3; D gene: NA; J gene: TRBJ1-4; clone size: NA; CDR3 length: 16; CDR3 protein: CASSVEVADWNEKLFF; CDR3 DNA: TGCGCCAGCAGCGTGGAGGTAGCGGACTGGAATGAAAAACTGTTTTTT
V gene: TRBV7-8; D gene: NA; J gene: TRBJ2-7; clone size: NA; CDR3 length: 14; CDR3 protein: CASSQLGGSYEQYF; CDR3 DNA: TGTGCCAGCAGCCAGCTCGGAGGCTCCTACGAGCAGTACTTC
V gene: TRBV27; D gene: TRBD1; J gene: TRBJ2-2; clone size: once; CDR3 length: 16; CDR3 protein: CASSLSDRVNTGELFF; CDR3 DNA: TGTGCCAGCAGTTTATCGGACAGGGTAAACACCGGGGAGCTGTTTTTT
V gene: TRBV9; D gene: NA; J gene: TRBJ1-5; clone size: NA; CDR3 length: 15; CDR3 protein: CASSRGGNSNQPQHF; CDR3 DNA: TGTGCCAGCAGTAGGGGAGGCAATAGCAATCAGCCCCAGCATTTT
V gene: TRBV19; D gene: TRBD2; J gene: TRBJ2-2; clone size: few; CDR3 length: 15; CDR3 protein: CASSITSGTTGELFF; CDR3 DNA: TGTGCCAGTAGTATTACTAGCGGGACCACCGGGGAGCTGTTTTTT
V gene: TRBV4-1; D gene: TRBD1; J gene: TRBJ1-6; clone size: NA; CDR3 length: 16; CDR3 protein: CASSQGVQGANSPLHF; CDR3 DNA: TGCGCCAGCAGCCAAGGGGTACAGGGGGCTAATTCACCCCTCCACTTT
V gene: TRBV6-1; D gene: TRBD1; J gene: TRBJ1-1; clone size: NA; CDR3 length: 18; CDR3 protein: CASSAKRGTGKWNTEAFF; CDR3 DNA: TGTGCCAGCAGTGCAAAGCGGGGGACAGGGAAGTGGAACACTGAAGCTTTCTTT